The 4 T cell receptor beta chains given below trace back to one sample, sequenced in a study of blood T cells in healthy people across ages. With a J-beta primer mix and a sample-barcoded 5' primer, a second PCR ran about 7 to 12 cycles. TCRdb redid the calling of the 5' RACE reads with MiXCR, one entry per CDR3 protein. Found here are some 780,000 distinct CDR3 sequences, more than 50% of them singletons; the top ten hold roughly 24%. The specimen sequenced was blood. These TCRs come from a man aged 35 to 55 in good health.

The CDR3 bases are TGTGCCAGCAGCTTAACGGGAGGAACAGGGAACAATGAGCAGTTCTTC. Protein product: CASSLTGGTGNNEQFF. The chain employs TRBV7-3 and TRBJ2-1; D assignment may be TRBD1 or TRBD2 (6 bases each). The CDR3 is made up of 16 amino acids. From germline, CDR1 is SGHTA and CDR2 FQGTGA. Trimming cost V 0 bases and J 5 bases, with 14 bases left between them.

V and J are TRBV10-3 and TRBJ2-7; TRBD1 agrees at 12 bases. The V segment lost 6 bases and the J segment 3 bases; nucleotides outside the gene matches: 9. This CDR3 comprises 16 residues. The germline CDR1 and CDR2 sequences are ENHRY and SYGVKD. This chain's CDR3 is CAIRDQGTGGDYEQYF. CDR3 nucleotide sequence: TGTGCCATCAGAGATCAAGGGACAGGGGGCGACTACGAGCAGTACTTC.

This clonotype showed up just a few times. In DNA form, the CDR3 reads TGTGCCAGCAGCTCCACGGCGGGCTCCTACGAGCAGTACTTC. This encodes CASSSTAGSYEQYF. The V and J genes are TRBV7-2 and TRBJ2-7; D may be TRBD2 (5 bases). Germline values: CDR1 SGHTA, CDR2 FQGNSA. The CDR3 length is 14 residues. V lost 4 bases and J 0 bases, leaving 10 bases between the germline ends.

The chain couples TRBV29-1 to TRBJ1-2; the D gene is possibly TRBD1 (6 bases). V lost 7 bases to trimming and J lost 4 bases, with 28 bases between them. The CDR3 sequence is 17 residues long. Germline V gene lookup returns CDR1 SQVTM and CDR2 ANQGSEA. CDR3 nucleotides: TGCAGCGCCACGGGAGGGCAGGGGACCCCCCTCGGCTATGGCTACACCTTC. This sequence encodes CSATGGQGTPLGYGYTF.